The present entry profiles one TCR beta chain with its context. Its antigen is undetermined. Profiling relied on immunoSEQ multiplex PCR, and the TCRdb table lists in-frame clones only, not all of them. The sample includes about 120,000 clones, approximately 90% seen only once; the top ten take 8.4%. This record belongs to a study of T cell responses to AZD1222 COVID-19 vaccine. Study details: Second-dose recipients at about 4 or about 12 weeks were treated as one pooled group.

Overall study results and limits: Spike-specific TCR repertoires showed rising breadth and depth after two AZD1222 doses. None of the repertoires were sampled until the peak T cell response had passed. Nearly half of spike-specific TCRs reportedly target unmutated variant regions.

Sequenced here: peripheral blood, sampled on day 0 of AZD1222 vaccination. The clonotype was recovered from an adult in good health.

CDR3 region: CASSLAEVQNNEQFF. The CDR3 nucleotides read TGCGCCAGCAGCTTGGCCGAGGTCCAGAACAATGAGCAGTTCTTC. This rearrangement joins TRBV5-1 to TRBJ2-1, with D hard to call. The CDR3 has 15 residues. Germline CDR1 is SGHRS and CDR2 is YFSETQ. Trimming removed 0 bases at V and 5 bases at J, with 12 bases between.